These T cell receptor beta chains were read from a single sample in a study of T cells in Graves' hyperthyroidism and ophthalmopathy. TCRdb fed the multiplex PCR reads into MiXCR, producing one record per CDR3 protein. The sample yields 37,000 or so distinct CDR3 sequences, roughly 50% seen once. The sequencing sample was made of blood. Every receptor here comes from a man aged 35 to 55 with Graves' ophthalmopathy. Each CDR3 is given without its conserved first and last residue. The size field is filled for only some rows; it gives once, few, many or a size class.

abundance,j_gene,v_gene,CDR3aa
many,TRBJ2-3,TRBV7-2,ASSTPTRGVSGTDTQY
-,TRBJ2-5,TRBV4-1,ASSQDLHGRQPQY
-,TRBJ2-3,TRBV12-2,PWVTGVVTDTQY
-,TRBJ2-3,TRBV20-1,SARDLSGSSNEQY
-,TRBJ1-1,TRBV20-1,SASGLRMNTEAF
many,TRBJ2-3,TRBV20-1,SASPNTDTQY
-,TRBJ2-1,TRBV9,ASGQGQDTEQF
-,TRBJ2-7,TRBV15,ATSSSGSRLHEQY
-,TRBJ2-2,TRBV11-3,AASSGSPNTGELF
many,TRBJ1-6,TRBV6-6,ASSSRQAENSPLH
-,TRBJ2-1,TRBV10-2,ASRDLLYNEQF
-,TRBJ1-1,TRBV6-5,AIGPQLSGTEAF
many,TRBJ1-5,TRBV4-2,ASSQLAGSSNQPQH
medium-sized,TRBJ2-7,TRBV20-1,SARDHRTYEQY
few,TRBJ2-3,TRBV29-1,SVEDTGSGGADTQY
-,TRBJ2-3,TRBV20-1,SALPGQGTDTQY
-,TRBJ2-3,TRBV11-2,ASSLTGTTDTQY
-,TRBJ2-1,TRBV25-1,ASLAGATYNEQF
many,TRBJ1-5,TRBV19,ASRGTGRRNQPQH
many,TRBJ2-4,TRBV20-1,SAKSRGGVNIQY
many,TRBJ1-4,TRBV19,ASSMELTNEKLF
-,TRBJ2-1,TRBV20-1,SARGGGRF
-,TRBJ1-5,TRBV7-8,ASSLARSGAPYEH
-,TRBJ1-4,TRBV18,ASSPAAGFATNEKLF
many,TRBJ2-1,TRBV20-1,SASGGLAGVRDEQF
-,TRBJ2-2,TRBV7-8,ASSLFQGPTGELF
-,TRBJ2-1,TRBV12-3/TRBV12-4,ASSSDINEQF
-,TRBJ1-2,TRBV29-1,SVEGGFT
-,TRBJ2-1,TRBV5-4,ASSLEEGRANEQF
-,TRBJ1-2,TRBV6-4,ASSSHGGEDGYT
-,TRBJ2-5,TRBV20-1,SAFSGGSQETQY
once,TRBJ2-7,TRBV6-6,ASSYPGQGYEQY
once,TRBJ2-4,TRBV28,ASSLSRGGENIQY
many,TRBJ2-2,TRBV7-6,ASSLNSGVNTGELF
-,TRBJ2-1,TRBV20-1,SASGGGYTEQF
-,TRBJ2-3,TRBV7-6,ASSPGLAGRNTQY
-,TRBJ1-2,TRBV7-8,ASSFQDSTHSYT
medium-sized,TRBJ2-1,TRBV20-1,SAGGLADNEQF
many,TRBJ1-1,TRBV12-3/TRBV12-4,ASSSGQGPTGAF
-,TRBJ2-3,TRBV7-9,ASSSTDRGFYNEQY
medium-sized,TRBJ2-7,TRBV2,ASKETASYEQY
many,TRBJ2-3,TRBV12-3/TRBV12-4,ASRTSGSKGDTQY
few,TRBJ1-6,TRBV25-1,ASSNRGGSPLH
many,TRBJ1-1,TRBV28,ASRGTRGTEAF
-,TRBJ2-5,TRBV12-3/TRBV12-4,ASSSTSGGETQY
once,TRBJ2-5,TRBV7-8,ASSSGTQETQY
many,TRBJ2-7,TRBV15,ATSRVRGGLGYEQY
many,TRBJ2-7,TRBV5-1,ASSTQGGANYEQY
-,TRBJ2-7,TRBV7-2,ASSLVARFGREQY
-,TRBJ2-6,TRBV27,ASSSTNVLT
-,TRBJ2-5,TRBV6-6,ASRYGSIQQTQC
many,TRBJ1-2,TRBV19,ASSPGTEPYGYT
once,TRBJ2-2,TRBV7-3,ASSLAGRNTGELF
many,TRBJ1-1,TRBV6-4,ASSDSENTEAF
many,TRBJ2-5,TRBV29-1,SVDEGGYQETQY
many,TRBJ2-1,TRBV6-6,ASRPGGLAVQGYNEQF
-,TRBJ2-7,TRBV7-3,ASSFSGAGRHEQY
medium-sized,TRBJ2-1,TRBV2,ASSEGVGGRLSEQF